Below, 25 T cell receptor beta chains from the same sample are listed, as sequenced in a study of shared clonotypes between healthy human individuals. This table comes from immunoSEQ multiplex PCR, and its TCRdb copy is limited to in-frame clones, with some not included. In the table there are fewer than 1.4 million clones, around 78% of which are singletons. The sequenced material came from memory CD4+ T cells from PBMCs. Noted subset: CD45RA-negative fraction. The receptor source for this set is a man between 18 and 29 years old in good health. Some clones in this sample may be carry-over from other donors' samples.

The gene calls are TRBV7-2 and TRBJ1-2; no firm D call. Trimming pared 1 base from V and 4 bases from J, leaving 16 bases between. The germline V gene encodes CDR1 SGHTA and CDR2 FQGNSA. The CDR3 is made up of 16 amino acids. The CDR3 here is CASSLGVAGSGYGYTF. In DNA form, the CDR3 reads TGTGCCAGCAGCTTAGGAGTTGCAGGTAGCGGCTATGGCTACACCTTC. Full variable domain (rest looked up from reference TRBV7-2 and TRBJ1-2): GAGVSQSPSNKVTEKGKDVELRCDPISGHTALYWYRQSLGQGLEFLIYFQGNSAPDKSGLPSDRFSAERTGGSVSTLTIQRTQQEDSAVYLCASSLGVAGSGYGYTFGSGTRLTVV.

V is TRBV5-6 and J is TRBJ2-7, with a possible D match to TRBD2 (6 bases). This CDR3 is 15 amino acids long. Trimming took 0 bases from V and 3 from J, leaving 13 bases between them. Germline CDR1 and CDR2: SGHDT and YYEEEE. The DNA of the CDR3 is TGTGCCAGCAGCTTGGTTCGGGGGTCCCTCTACGAGCAGTACTTC. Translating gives CASSLVRGSLYEQYF.

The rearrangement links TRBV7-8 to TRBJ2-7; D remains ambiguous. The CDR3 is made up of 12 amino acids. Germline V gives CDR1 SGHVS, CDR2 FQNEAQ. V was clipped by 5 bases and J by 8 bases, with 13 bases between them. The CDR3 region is CASSPYEAKQYF. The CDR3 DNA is TGTGCCAGCAGCCCTTATGAAGCCAAGCAGTACTTC.

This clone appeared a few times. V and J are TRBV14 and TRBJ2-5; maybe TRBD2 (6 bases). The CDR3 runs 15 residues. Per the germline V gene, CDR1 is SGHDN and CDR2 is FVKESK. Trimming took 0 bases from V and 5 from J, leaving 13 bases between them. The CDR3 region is CASSQDRRARETQYF. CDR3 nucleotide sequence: TGTGCCAGCAGCCAAGATAGGAGGGCCCGGGAGACCCAGTACTTC.

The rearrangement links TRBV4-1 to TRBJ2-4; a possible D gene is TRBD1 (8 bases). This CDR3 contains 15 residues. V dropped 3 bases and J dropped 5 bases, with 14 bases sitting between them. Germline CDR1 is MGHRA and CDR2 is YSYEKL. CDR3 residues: CASSHRQGRENIQYF. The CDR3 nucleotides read TGCGCCAGCAGCCATAGACAGGGGAGGGAAAACATTCAGTACTTC.

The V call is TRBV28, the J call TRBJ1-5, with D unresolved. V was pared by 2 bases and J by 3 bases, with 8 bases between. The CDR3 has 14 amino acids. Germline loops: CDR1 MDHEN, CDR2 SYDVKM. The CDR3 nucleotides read TGTGCCAGCAGTTTAGCTGGGATCAATCAGCCCCAGCATTTT. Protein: CASSLAGINQPQHF.

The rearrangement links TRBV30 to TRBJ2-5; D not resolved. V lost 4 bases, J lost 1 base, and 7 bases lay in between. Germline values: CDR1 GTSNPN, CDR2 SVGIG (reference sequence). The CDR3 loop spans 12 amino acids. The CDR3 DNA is TGTGCCTGGAATTTGGTCCAAGAGACCCAGTACTTC. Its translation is CAWNLVQETQYF.

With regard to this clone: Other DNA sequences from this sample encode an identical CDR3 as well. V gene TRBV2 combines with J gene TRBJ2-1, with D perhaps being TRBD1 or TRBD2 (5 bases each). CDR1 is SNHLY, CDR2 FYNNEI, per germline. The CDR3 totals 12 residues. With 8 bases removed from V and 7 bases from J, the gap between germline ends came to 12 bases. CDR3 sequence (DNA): TGTGCCAGCGGGGCTTCGGGAAATGAGCAGTTCTTC. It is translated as CASGASGNEQFF.

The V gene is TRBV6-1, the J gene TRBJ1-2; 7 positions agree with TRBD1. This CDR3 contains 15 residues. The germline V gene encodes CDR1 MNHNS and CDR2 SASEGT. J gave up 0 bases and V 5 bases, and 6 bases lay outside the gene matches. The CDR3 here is CASSHQGVPNYGYTF. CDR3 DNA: TGTGCCAGCAGTCATCAGGGGGTTCCTAACTATGGCTACACCTTC.

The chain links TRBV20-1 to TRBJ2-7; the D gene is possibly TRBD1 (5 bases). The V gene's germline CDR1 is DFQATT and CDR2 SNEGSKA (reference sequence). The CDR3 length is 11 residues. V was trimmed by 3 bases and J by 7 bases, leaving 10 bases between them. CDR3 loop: CSARDTREQYF. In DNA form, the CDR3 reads TGCAGTGCTAGGGACACGAGGGAGCAGTACTTC.

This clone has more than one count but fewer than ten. The CDR3 is CASSEGTDYTGELFF. The CDR3 DNA is TGTGCCAGCAGTGAAGGGACCGATTACACCGGGGAGCTGTTTTTT. The chain recombines TRBV25-1 with TRBJ1-3; D possibly uses TRBD1 or TRBD2 (5 bases each). The J call may be in error: the DNA end matches TRBJ2-2 better. Germline CDR1 reads MGHDK; CDR2 reads SYGVNS. The CDR3 loop spans 15 amino acids.

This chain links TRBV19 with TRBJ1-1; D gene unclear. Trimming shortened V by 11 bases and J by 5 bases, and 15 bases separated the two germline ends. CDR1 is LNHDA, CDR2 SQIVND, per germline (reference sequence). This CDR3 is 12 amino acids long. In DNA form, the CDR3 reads TGTGCCTCCCACTCTAGAGGGACTGAAGCTTTCTTT. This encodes CASHSRGTEAFF.

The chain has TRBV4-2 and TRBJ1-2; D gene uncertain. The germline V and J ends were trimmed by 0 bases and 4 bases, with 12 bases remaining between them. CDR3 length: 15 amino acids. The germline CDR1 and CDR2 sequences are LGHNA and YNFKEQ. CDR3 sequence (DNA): TGTGCCAGCAGCCAAGACCTAGGAGGTTTCTATGGCTACACCTTC. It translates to CASSQDLGGFYGYTF.

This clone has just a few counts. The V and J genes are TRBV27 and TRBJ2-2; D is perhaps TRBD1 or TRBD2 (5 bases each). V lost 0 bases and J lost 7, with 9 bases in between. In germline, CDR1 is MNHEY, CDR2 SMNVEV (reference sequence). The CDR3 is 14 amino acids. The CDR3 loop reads CASSLSWGFGELFF. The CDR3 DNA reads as TGTGCCAGCAGTTTATCCTGGGGGTTCGGGGAGCTGTTTTTT.

Here the CDR3 DNA reads TGTGCCAGCAGCGCGGGACTAGCCCTTGAGTTCTTC. It translates to CASSAGLALEFF. V usage is TRBV5-6 and J usage is TRBJ2-1; 9 positions match TRBD2. CDR1 is SGHDT, CDR2 YYEEEE, per germline. CDR3 length: 12 residues. Losses at the gene ends were 4 bases for V and 14 bases for J; bases not matched to a gene: 7.

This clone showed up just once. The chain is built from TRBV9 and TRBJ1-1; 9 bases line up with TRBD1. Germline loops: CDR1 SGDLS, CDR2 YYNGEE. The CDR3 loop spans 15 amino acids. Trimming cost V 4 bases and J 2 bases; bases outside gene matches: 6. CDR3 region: CASSSRTGANTEAFF. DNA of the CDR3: TGTGCCAGCAGCTCTAGGACAGGGGCTAACACTGAAGCTTTCTTT. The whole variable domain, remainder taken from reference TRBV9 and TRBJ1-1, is DSGVTQTPKHLITATGQRVTLRCSPRSGDLSVYWYQQSLDQGLQFLIQYYNGEERAKGNILERFSAQQFPDLHSELNLSSLELGDSALYFCASSSRTGANTEAFFGQGTRLTVV.

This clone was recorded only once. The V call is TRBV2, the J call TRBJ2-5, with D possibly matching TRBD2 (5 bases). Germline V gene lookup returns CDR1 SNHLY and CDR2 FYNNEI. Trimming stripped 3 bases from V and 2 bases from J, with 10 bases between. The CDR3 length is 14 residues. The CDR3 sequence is CASSEEAAQETQYF. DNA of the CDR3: TGTGCCAGCAGTGAGGAAGCGGCTCAAGAGACCCAGTACTTC.

The CDR3 protein is CASSKRAGMVSEQYF. CDR3 nucleotide sequence: TGCGCCAGCAGCAAGCGCGCAGGAATGGTTAGCGAGCAGTACTTC. The rearrangement uses TRBV5-1 and TRBJ2-7; D is undetermined. The CDR3 covers 15 residues. V was shortened by 4 bases and J by 6 bases, with 20 bases between the two germline ends. Germline CDR1 SGHRS, CDR2 YFSETQ.

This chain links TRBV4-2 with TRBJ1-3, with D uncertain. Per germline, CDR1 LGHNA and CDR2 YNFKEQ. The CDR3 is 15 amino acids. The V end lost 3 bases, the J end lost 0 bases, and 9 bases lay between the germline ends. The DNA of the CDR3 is TGTGCCAGCAGCCAGGTTGTTAGCTCTGGAAACACCATATATTTT. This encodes CASSQVVSSGNTIYF.

CDR3 in amino acids: CAWSLTGPSNQPQHF. The CDR3 coding sequence is TGTGCCTGGAGTCTGACGGGGCCTAGCAATCAGCCCCAGCATTTT. The V gene is TRBV30, the J gene TRBJ1-5; tentatively, D is TRBD1 (5 bases). The ends were cut back, 2 bases at V and 0 bases at J, with 11 bases in the middle. Germline V gene data show CDR1 as GTSNPN and CDR2 as SVGIG (reference sequence). CDR3 length: 15 residues.

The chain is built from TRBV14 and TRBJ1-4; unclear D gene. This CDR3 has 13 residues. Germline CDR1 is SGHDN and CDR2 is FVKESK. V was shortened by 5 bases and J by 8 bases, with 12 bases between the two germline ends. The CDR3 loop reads CASSAGLREKLFF. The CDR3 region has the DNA TGTGCCAGCAGCGCAGGTCTGCGGGAAAAACTGTTTTTT.

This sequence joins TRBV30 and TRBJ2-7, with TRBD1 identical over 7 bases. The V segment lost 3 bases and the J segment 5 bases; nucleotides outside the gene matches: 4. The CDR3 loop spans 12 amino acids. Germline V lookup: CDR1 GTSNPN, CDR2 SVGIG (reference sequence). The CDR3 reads CAWSSRGNEQYF. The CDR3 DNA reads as TGTGCCTGGAGCTCCAGGGGGAACGAGCAGTACTTC.

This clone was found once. CDR3 sequence reads: CASSLPQGGAEAFF. CDR3 in DNA: TGTGCCAGCAGTTTACCCCAGGGAGGCGCTGAAGCTTTCTTT. The rearrangement uses TRBV28 and TRBJ1-1, with D possibly TRBD1 on 5 matching bases. The CDR3 contains 14 residues. The V and J ends lost 2 bases and 6 bases respectively, with 13 bases between them. From germline, CDR1 is MDHEN and CDR2 SYDVKM.

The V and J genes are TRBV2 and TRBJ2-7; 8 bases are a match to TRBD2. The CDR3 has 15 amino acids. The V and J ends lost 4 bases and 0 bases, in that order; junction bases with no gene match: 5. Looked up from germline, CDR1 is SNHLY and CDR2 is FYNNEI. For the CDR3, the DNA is TGTGCCAGCAGTGTTGGGCGGGGGGCCTCCTACGAGCAGTACTTC. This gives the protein CASSVGRGASYEQYF.

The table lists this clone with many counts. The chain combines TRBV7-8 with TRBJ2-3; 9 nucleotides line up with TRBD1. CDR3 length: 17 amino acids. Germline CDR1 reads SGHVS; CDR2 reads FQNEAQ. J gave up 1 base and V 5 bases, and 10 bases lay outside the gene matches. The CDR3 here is CASSPRRDRVGTDTQYF. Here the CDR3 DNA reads TGTGCCAGCAGCCCACGAAGGGACAGGGTGGGCACAGATACGCAGTATTTT. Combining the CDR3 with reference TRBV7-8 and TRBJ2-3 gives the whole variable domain GAGVSQSPRYKVAKRGQDVALRCDPISGHVSLFWYQQALGQGPEFLTYFQNEAQLDKSGLPSDRFFAERPEGSVSTLKIQRTQQEDSAVYLCASSPRRDRVGTDTQYFGPGTRLTVL.